The rows below give T cell receptor beta chains drawn from one sample of a study of T cells in Graves' hyperthyroidism and ophthalmopathy. TCRdb analysed the multiplex PCR reads with MiXCR anew, one entry per CDR3 protein. Among roughly 350,000 distinct CDR3 sequences listed, 14% were seen once. Sequenced input: blood. The source of these receptors is a woman aged 30 to 39 with Graves' ophthalmopathy. CDR3s leave out the opening cysteine and the closing phenylalanine or tryptophan.

J gene: TRBJ2-2; V gene: TRBV20-1; CDR3 protein: SARLRGNTGELF
J gene: TRBJ2-2; V gene: TRBV4-2; CDR3 protein: ASSSLITSGPSNTGELF
J gene: TRBJ2-3; V gene: TRBV29-1; CDR3 protein: SVEGQGRRDTQY
J gene: TRBJ2-2; V gene: TRBV24-1; CDR3 protein: ATSDPPGQGGTGELF
J gene: TRBJ1-4; V gene: TRBV9; CDR3 protein: ASSVGALRRNEKLF
J gene: TRBJ2-5; V gene: TRBV10-2; CDR3 protein: ASSENRLQETQY
J gene: TRBJ1-2; V gene: TRBV28; CDR3 protein: AGSLGGGSPEYYYGYT
J gene: TRBJ1-1; V gene: TRBV7-3; CDR3 protein: AGSTGTIGAEAF
J gene: TRBJ2-5; V gene: TRBV20-1; CDR3 protein: SARGQGRNSMETQY
J gene: TRBJ1-2; V gene: TRBV7-2; CDR3 protein: ASSAQGGYDYGYT
J gene: TRBJ1-2; V gene: TRBV29-1; CDR3 protein: SVVTGKGYT
J gene: TRBJ2-1; V gene: TRBV11-2; CDR3 protein: ASSLAPGGPKYEQF
J gene: TRBJ1-1; V gene: TRBV5-1; CDR3 protein: ASSFWDSLNTEAF
J gene: TRBJ1-5; V gene: TRBV6-4; CDR3 protein: ASSDVRGGPGNQPQH
J gene: TRBJ1-6; V gene: TRBV27; CDR3 protein: ASRPLSRDTLGSYNSPLH
J gene: TRBJ2-1; V gene: TRBV6-1; CDR3 protein: ASRETVSYNEQF
J gene: TRBJ1-1; V gene: TRBV2; CDR3 protein: ASSESGGVTEAF
J gene: TRBJ1-4; V gene: TRBV7-2; CDR3 protein: ASSLDVRGAPEKLF
J gene: TRBJ2-7; V gene: TRBV2; CDR3 protein: ASSEARGTYEQY
J gene: TRBJ1-2; V gene: TRBV28; CDR3 protein: ASSRLLGGHVGYT
J gene: TRBJ1-1; V gene: TRBV6-1; CDR3 protein: ASSVTGVNTEAF
J gene: TRBJ2-7; V gene: TRBV11-2; CDR3 protein: ASSQTAHGYEQY
J gene: TRBJ2-7; V gene: TRBV18; CDR3 protein: ASSPSMTGDEQY
J gene: TRBJ1-1; V gene: TRBV7-9; CDR3 protein: ASSLVEWNTEAF
J gene: TRBJ1-1; V gene: TRBV2; CDR3 protein: ASNRAGSEAF
J gene: TRBJ1-5; V gene: TRBV20-1; CDR3 protein: SARDLGQGSFQPQH
J gene: TRBJ1-2; V gene: TRBV7-2; CDR3 protein: ASSLSISGGHYGYT
J gene: TRBJ1-5; V gene: TRBV3-1; CDR3 protein: ASSQERYSNQPQH
J gene: TRBJ2-1; V gene: TRBV30; CDR3 protein: AWSPRTQWRNEQF
J gene: TRBJ1-2; V gene: TRBV2; CDR3 protein: ASSTDSSVYGYT
J gene: TRBJ1-1; V gene: TRBV10-3; CDR3 protein: AISKTGNTEAF
J gene: TRBJ2-5; V gene: TRBV11-2; CDR3 protein: ASSSGAGETQY
J gene: TRBJ2-7; V gene: TRBV29-1; CDR3 protein: SVHLDLSSYEQY
J gene: TRBJ2-7; V gene: TRBV7-3; CDR3 protein: ASSLTLAGSSYEQY
J gene: TRBJ1-4; V gene: TRBV27; CDR3 protein: ASSLLTGNNEKLF
J gene: TRBJ2-3; V gene: TRBV20-1; CDR3 protein: SAKGGGGISTDTQY
J gene: TRBJ2-1; V gene: TRBV29-1; CDR3 protein: SVETSGRSYNEQF
J gene: TRBJ1-2; V gene: TRBV12-3/TRBV12-4; CDR3 protein: ASSLSTNYGYT
J gene: TRBJ2-2; V gene: TRBV7-9; CDR3 protein: ASSLVFGRQLNTGELF
J gene: TRBJ2-5; V gene: TRBV7-9; CDR3 protein: ASSFSRGGSAETQY
J gene: TRBJ2-2; V gene: TRBV7-6; CDR3 protein: ASRPTGGGEAGELF
J gene: TRBJ2-1; V gene: TRBV7-2; CDR3 protein: ASSPGLAGAGGYNEQF
J gene: TRBJ2-7; V gene: TRBV30; CDR3 protein: AWSVASSSYEQY
J gene: TRBJ1-1; V gene: TRBV6-5; CDR3 protein: ASSYSPGTEAF
J gene: TRBJ1-2; V gene: TRBV7-2; CDR3 protein: ASSLNRDRGYGYT
J gene: TRBJ2-1; V gene: TRBV11-3; CDR3 protein: ASSLARGLGNEQF
J gene: TRBJ2-1; V gene: TRBV11-3; CDR3 protein: ASSVLGRGQF
J gene: TRBJ1-1; V gene: TRBV27; CDR3 protein: ASRVHSNTEAF
J gene: TRBJ1-6; V gene: TRBV20-1; CDR3 protein: SARTGPNSPLH
J gene: TRBJ1-2; V gene: TRBV9; CDR3 protein: ASSARDRGGYT